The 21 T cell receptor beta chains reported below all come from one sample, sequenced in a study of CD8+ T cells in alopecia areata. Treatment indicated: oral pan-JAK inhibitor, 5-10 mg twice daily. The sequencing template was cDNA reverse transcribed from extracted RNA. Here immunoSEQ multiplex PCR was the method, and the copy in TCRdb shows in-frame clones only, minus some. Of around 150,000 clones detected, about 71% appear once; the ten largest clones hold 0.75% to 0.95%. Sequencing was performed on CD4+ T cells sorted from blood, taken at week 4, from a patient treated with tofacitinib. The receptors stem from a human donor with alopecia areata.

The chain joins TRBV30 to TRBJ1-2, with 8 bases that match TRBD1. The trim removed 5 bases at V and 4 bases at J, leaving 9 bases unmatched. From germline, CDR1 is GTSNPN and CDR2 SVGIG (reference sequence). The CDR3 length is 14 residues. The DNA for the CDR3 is TGTGCCTGGGGAAGGACAGGGCGATTCTATGGCTACACCTTC. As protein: CAWGRTGRFYGYTF. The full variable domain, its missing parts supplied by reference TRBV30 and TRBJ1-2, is SQTIHQWPATLVQPVGSPLSLECTVEGTSNPNLYWYRQAAGRGLQLLFYSVGIGQISSEVPQNLSASRPQDRQFILSSKKLLLSDSGFYLCAWGRTGRFYGYTFGSGTRLTVV.

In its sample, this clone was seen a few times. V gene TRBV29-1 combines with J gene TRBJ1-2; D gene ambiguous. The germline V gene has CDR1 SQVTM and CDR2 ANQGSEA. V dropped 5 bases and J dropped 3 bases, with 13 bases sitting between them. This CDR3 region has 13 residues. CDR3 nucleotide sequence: TGCAGCGTTCTCCAGAAGAGGGACTATGGCTACACCTTC. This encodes CSVLQKRDYGYTF.

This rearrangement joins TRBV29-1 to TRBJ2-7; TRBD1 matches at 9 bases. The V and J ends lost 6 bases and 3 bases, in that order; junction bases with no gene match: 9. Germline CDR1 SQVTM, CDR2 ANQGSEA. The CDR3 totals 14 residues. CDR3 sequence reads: CSVASGTGSYEQYF. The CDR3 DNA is TGCAGCGTAGCCTCCGGGACAGGGAGCTACGAGCAGTACTTC.

Written as DNA, the CDR3 is TGTGCCAGCAGCCCCTCGGGTGGTACCTACGAGCAGTACTTC. Its translation is CASSPSGGTYEQYF. The J gene is TRBJ2-7, the V gene TRBV28, with D hard to call. V shed 6 bases and J shed 2 bases, with 14 bases lying between them. Looked up from germline, CDR1 is MDHEN and CDR2 is SYDVKM. The CDR3 is 14 amino acids. The full variable domain, completed using reference TRBV28 and TRBJ2-7, is DVKVTQSSRYLVKRTGEKVFLECVQDMDHENMFWYRQDPGLGLRLIYFSYDVKMKEKGDIPEGYSVSREKKERFSLILESASTNQTSMYLCASSPSGGTYEQYFGPGTRLTVT.

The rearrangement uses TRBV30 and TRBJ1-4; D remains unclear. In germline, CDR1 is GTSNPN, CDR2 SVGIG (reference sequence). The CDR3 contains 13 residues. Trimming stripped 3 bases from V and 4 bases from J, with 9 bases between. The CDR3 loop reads CAWRTGYNEKLFF. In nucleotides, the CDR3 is TGTGCCTGGAGGACGGGTTATAATGAAAAACTGTTTTTT.

The DNA of the CDR3 is TGCGCCAGCAGCCAGGGACAGGGACCAGAGACCCAGTACTTC. It encodes CASSQGQGPETQYF. This chain links TRBV4-1 with TRBJ2-5; 9 bases line up with TRBD1. The CDR3 length is 14 residues. J was trimmed by 4 bases and V by 3 bases; bases with no gene match: 3. Germline CDR1 MGHRA, CDR2 YSYEKL.

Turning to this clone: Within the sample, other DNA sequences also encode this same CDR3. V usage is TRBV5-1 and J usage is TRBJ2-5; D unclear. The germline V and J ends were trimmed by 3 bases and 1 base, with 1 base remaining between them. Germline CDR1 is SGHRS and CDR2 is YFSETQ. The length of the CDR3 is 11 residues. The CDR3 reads CASSSQETQYF. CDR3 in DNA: TGCGCCAGCAGCTCCCAAGAGACCCAGTACTTC. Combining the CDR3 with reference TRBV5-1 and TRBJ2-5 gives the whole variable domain KAGVTQTPRYLIKTRGQQVTLSCSPISGHRSVSWYQQTPGQGLQFLFEYFSETQRNKGNFPGRFSGRQFSNSRSEMNVSTLELGDSALYLCASSSQETQYFGPGTRLLVL.

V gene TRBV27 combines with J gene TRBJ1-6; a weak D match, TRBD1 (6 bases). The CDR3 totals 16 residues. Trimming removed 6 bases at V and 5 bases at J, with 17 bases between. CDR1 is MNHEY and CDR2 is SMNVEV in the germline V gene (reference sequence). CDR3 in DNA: TGTGCCAGCAGGAGCCGCCAACAGGGTAATAATTCACCCCTCCACTTT. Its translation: CASRSRQQGNNSPLHF.

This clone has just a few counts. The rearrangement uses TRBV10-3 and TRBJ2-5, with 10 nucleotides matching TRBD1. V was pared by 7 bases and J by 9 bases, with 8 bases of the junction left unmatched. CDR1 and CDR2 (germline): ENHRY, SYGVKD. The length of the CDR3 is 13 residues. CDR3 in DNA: TGTGCCATCACCTGGGACAGGGGAGCGGCCCAGTACTTC. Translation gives CAITWDRGAAQYF.

As DNA, the CDR3 is TGTGCCAGCAGCTCCCGACAGGTTCACCTGAACACTGAAGCTTTCTTT. As protein: CASSSRQVHLNTEAFF. This sequence joins TRBV5-6 and TRBJ1-1; a weak D match, TRBD1 (6 bases). V gave up 3 bases and J gave up 0 bases, with 15 bases separating them. Germline CDR1 SGHDT, CDR2 YYEEEE. CDR3 length: 16 amino acids.

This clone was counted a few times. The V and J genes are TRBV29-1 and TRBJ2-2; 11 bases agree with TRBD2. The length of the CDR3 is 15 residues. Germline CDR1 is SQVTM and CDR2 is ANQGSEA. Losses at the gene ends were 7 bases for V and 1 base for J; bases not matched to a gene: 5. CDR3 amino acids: CSACLAGGNTGELFF. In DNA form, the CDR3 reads TGCAGCGCCTGCCTAGCGGGGGGGAACACCGGGGAGCTGTTTTTT.

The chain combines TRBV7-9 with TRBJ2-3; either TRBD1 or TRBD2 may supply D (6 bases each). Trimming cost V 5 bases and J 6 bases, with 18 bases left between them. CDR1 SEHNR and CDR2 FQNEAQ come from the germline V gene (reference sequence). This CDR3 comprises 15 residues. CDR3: CASSDYSGGLDTQYF. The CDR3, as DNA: TGTGCCAGCAGCGACTATAGTGGGGGGCTTGATACGCAGTATTTT. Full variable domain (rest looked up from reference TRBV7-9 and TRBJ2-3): DTGVSQNPRHKITKRGQNVTFRCDPISEHNRLYWYRQTLGQGPEFLTYFQNEAQLEKSRLLSDRFSAERPKGSFSTLEIQRTEQGDSAMYLCASSDYSGGLDTQYFGPGTRLTVL.

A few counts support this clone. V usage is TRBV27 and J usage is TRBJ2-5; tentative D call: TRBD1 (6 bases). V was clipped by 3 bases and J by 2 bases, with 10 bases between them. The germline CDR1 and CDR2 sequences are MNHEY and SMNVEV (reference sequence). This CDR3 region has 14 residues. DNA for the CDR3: TGTGCCAGCAGTTTGAGAAGGGGGCAAGAGACCCAGTACTTC. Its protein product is CASSLRRGQETQYF.

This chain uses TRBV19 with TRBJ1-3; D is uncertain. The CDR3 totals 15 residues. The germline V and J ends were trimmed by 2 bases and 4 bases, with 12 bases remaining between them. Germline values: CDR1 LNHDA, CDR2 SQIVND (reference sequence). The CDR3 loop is CASSIIARRGNTIYF. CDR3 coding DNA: TGTGCCAGTAGTATAATAGCGAGAAGAGGAAACACCATATATTTT. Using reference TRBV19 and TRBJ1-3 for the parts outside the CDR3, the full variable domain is DGGITQSPKYLFRKEGQNVTLSCEQNLNHDAMYWYRQDPGQGLRLIYYSQIVNDFQKGDIAEGYSVSREKKESFPLTVTSAQKNPTAFYLCASSIIARRGNTIYFGEGSWLTVV.

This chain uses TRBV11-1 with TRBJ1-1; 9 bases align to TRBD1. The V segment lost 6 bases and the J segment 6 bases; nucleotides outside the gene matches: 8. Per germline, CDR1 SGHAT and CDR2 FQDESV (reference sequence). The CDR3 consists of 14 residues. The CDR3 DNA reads TGTGCCAGCAGTCCGGGACAGGGTCGGGCTGAAGCTTTCTTT. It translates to CASSPGQGRAEAFF.

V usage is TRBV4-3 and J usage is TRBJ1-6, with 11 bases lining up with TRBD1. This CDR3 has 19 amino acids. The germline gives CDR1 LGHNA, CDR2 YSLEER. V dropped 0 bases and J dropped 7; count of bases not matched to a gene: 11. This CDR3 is CASSQELPGQGARNSPLHF. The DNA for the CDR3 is TGCGCCAGCAGCCAAGAGCTACCTGGACAGGGGGCGCGGAATTCACCCCTCCACTTT.

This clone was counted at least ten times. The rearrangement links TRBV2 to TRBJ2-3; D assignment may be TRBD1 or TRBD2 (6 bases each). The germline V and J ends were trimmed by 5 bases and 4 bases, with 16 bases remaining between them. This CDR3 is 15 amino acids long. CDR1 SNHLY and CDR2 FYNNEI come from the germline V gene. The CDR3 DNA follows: TGTGCCAGCAGTCCGACTAGGGGGTCCGCAGATACGCAGTATTTT. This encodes CASSPTRGSADTQYF.

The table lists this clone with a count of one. CDR3 sequence: CASSLGSRADEKLFF. The CDR3, as DNA: TGTGCCAGCAGCCTGGGGAGTAGGGCTGATGAAAAACTGTTTTTT. The V call is TRBV11-2, the J call TRBJ1-4; no clear D gene. Trimming shortened V by 5 bases and J by 6 bases, and 16 bases separated the two germline ends. The germline V gene has CDR1 SGHAT and CDR2 FQNNGV. CDR3 length: 15 amino acids.

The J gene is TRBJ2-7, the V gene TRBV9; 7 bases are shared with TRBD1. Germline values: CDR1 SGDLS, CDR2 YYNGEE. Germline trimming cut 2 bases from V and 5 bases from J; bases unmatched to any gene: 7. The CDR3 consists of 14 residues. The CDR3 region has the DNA TGTGCCAGCAGCGTCGGGACAGTTAGCGACGAGCAGTACTTC. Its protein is CASSVGTVSDEQYF. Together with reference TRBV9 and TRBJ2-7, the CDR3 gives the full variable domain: DSGVTQTPKHLITATGQRVTLRCSPRSGDLSVYWYQQSLDQGLQFLIQYYNGEERAKGNILERFSAQQFPDLHSELNLSSLELGDSALYFCASSVGTVSDEQYFGPGTRLTVT.

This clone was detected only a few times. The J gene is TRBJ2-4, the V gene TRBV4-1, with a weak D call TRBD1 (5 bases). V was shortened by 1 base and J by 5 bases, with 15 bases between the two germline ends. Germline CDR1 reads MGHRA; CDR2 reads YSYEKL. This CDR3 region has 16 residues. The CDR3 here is CASSQVGQGRENIQYF. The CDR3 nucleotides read TGCGCCAGCAGCCAAGTGGGCCAGGGCAGGGAAAACATTCAGTACTTC.

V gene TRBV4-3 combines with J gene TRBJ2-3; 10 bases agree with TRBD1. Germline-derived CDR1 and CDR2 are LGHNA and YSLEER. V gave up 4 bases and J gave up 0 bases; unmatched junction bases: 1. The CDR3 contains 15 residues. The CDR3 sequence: CASSRQGASTDTQYF. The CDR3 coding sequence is TGCGCCAGCAGCCGACAGGGGGCAAGCACAGATACGCAGTATTTT.